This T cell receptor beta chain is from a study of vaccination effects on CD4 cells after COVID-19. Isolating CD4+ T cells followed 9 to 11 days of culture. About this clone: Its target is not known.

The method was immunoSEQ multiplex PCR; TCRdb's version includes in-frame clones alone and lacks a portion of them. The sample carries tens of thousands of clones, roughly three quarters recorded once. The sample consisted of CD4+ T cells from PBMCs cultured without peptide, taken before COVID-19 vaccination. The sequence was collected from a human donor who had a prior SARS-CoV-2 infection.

As DNA, the CDR3 is TGTGCCAGCAGCAACCTAGCGGCCTTTTCCGAGCAGTACTTC. Its protein is CASSNLAAFSEQYF. The chain employs TRBV7-2 and TRBJ2-7; 7 bases are a match to TRBD2. The V and J ends lost 5 bases and 6 bases, in that order; junction bases with no gene match: 10. Germline CDR1 is SGHTA and CDR2 is FQGNSA. CDR3 length: 14 residues.